In its sample, the clone carrying this T cell receptor (beta chain) was seen a few times. Its antigen is unknown. These data belong to a study of beta chain features in type 1 diabetes. CDR1 and CDR2 (germline): SGHNT, YYREEE (reference sequence). CDR3 length equals 20 residues. V lost 2 bases to trimming and J lost 2 bases, with 26 bases between them. Of the isolated RNA, all was reverse transcribed, and so the sequenced material was expressed TCRB transcripts. Naive, central memory and regulatory T cell samples produced a mean of about 3.5 million reads. The data were produced by immunoSEQ multiplex PCR, yet TCRdb's version contains in-frame clones alone and is incomplete. Here the sample spans under 150,000 clones, less than 9% being singletons. Per donor, one heparinised blood draw averaged around 120 mL. Sorting produced populations that all topped 95% purity. Study results and limitations: Compared with healthy donors, patients appeared to share more similar naive, central memory and regulatory TCRB repertoires.

The V and J genes are TRBV5-4 and TRBJ2-1, with D possibly matching TRBD1 (9 bases). The sequence was collected from a woman aged 25 to 39 in good health. Sequenced sample: central memory CD4+ T cells from blood. The CDR3 DNA reads TGTGCCAGCAGCTTTTCCCGGGACAGGGTGTGGCGGGAGGCCTACAATGAGCAGTTCTTC. This sequence encodes CASSFSRDRVWREAYNEQFF.